Listed below are T cell receptor beta chains from one sample, sequenced in a study of T cell repertoires in cytomegalovirus infection. Their cognate antigens are unknown. TCRdb itself ran the reads through MiXCR, one entry per CDR3 protein. Altogether fewer than 1,000,000 distinct CDR3 sequences are present, less than 35% being singletons, with the ten largest covering about 14%. The sample consisted of cultured CD8+ T cells from PBMCs, taken from culture after CMV antigen stimulation. The receptor set was obtained from a human donor in good health (CMV status not recorded). Some clones in this sample may be carry-over from other donors' samples. CDR3s include the opening cysteine and the closing phenylalanine or tryptophan. A D gene is named only where the DNA matches it firmly. Rows may omit the clone size; those that give it use once, few, many or a size class.

j_call | clone_size | d_call | v_call | cdr3_nt | cdr3_aa
TRBJ2-3 | . | TRBD2 | TRBV12-3/TRBV12-4 | TGTGCCAGCACCCTAGGACTAGCGGGGGGAGATACGCAGTATTTT | CASTLGLAGGDTQYF
TRBJ2-2 | . | . | TRBV6-6 | TGTGCCAGCAGTTACTCGAGTGTACGTACCGGGGAGCTGTTTTTT | CASSYSSVRTGELFF
TRBJ2-3 | few | TRBD2 | TRBV27 | TGTGCCAGCACCCCCGGGCGGGGGGGTTTAGATACGCAGTATTTT | CASTPGRGGLDTQYF
TRBJ2-1 | . | . | TRBV12-3/TRBV12-4 | TGTGTCAGCAGTCACAGGGCAGGGTGGTACAATGAGCAGTTCTTC | CVSSHRAGWYNEQFF
TRBJ2-7 | few | TRBD1 | TRBV12-5 | TGTGCTAGTGCCCCGACAGGGGGGTACGAGCAGTACTTC | CASAPTGGYEQYF
TRBJ2-1 | . | . | TRBV4-3 | TGCGCCAGCAGCCAAGATGAGGGAAATGAGCAGTTCTTC | CASSQDEGNEQFF
TRBJ2-3 | . | . | TRBV12-3/TRBV12-4 | TGTGCCAGCAGTTTCCGGGATTACGCGATCGATACGCAGTATTTT | CASSFRDYAIDTQYF
TRBJ2-2 | few | . | TRBV7-9 | TGTGCCAGCAGCTCTCCCCAAGGGGGAGAGACCGGGGAGCTGTTTTTT | CASSSPQGGETGELFF
TRBJ1-1 | . | TRBD1 | TRBV20-1 | TGCAGTGCTCCCCCGGCCCAGGGGGCCCGCGCGGCGAACACTGAAGCTTTCTTT | CSAPPAQGARAANTEAFF
TRBJ1-4 | many | . | TRBV7-2 | TGTGCCAGCAGCTTAGAAGGGCAAGCTAATGAAAAACTGTTTTTT | CASSLEGQANEKLFF
TRBJ2-4 | once | . | TRBV28 | TGTGCCAGCAGTTCCAGCCCCTTCACCGAAAACATTCAGTACTTC | CASSSSPFTENIQYF
TRBJ2-1 | many | TRBD2 | TRBV7-6 | TGTGCCAGCAGCTCCGGGGGGAACCAGTGGGATGAGCAGTTCTTC | CASSSGGNQWDEQFF
TRBJ1-1 | many | . | TRBV7-3 | TGTGCCAGCAGCTTAACGGGGGGCGCGGTTGAAGCTTTCTTT | CASSLTGGAVEAFF
TRBJ2-3 | . | . | TRBV9 | TGTGCCAGCAGCTCCGGGACCAGGGCCACAGATACGCAGTATTTT | CASSSGTRATDTQYF
TRBJ1-1 | . | . | TRBV19 | TGTGCCAGTAGTATACCCACCACAGGGTTAAACACTGAAGCTTTCTTT | CASSIPTTGLNTEAFF
TRBJ2-2 | few | . | TRBV25-1 | TGTGCAACGGAAGGGTCAGAGAACACCGGGGAGCTGTTTTTT | CATEGSENTGELFF
TRBJ1-1 | many | . | TRBV7-9 | TGTGCCAGCAGACTCCCCACTAGGTTCGCTGAAGCTTTCTTT | CASRLPTRFAEAFF
TRBJ2-5 | . | TRBD2 | TRBV6-5 | TGTGCCAGCACCGCGGGGGAGCGGGGGAACCAAGAGACCCAGTACTTC | CASTAGERGNQETQYF
TRBJ1-4 | few | TRBD1 | TRBV9 | TGTGCCAGCAGCGCCCGGACAGGGGATGAAAAACTGTTTTTT | CASSARTGDEKLFF
TRBJ2-7 | many | . | TRBV7-6 | TGTGCCAGCAGCCCCCGGGGGGCTGCCCTCTACGAGCAGTACTTC | CASSPRGAALYEQYF
TRBJ2-2 | . | . | TRBV6-2/TRBV6-3 | TGTGCCAGCAGTTACTTGGGGCGCGACACCGGGGAGCTGTTTTTT | CASSYLGRDTGELFF
TRBJ1-1 | many | . | TRBV7-2 | TGTGCCAGCAGGGCGGGACCTGAAGCTTTCTTT | CASRAGPEAFF
TRBJ2-2 | many | . | TRBV6-2/TRBV6-3 | TGTGCCAGCAGTTACGACAGATCGAACACCGGGGAGCTGTTTTTT | CASSYDRSNTGELFF
TRBJ2-7 | . | . | TRBV11-2 | TGTGCCAGCAGCTTCTTTTTCCGGGAGACCTACGAGCAGTACTTC | CASSFFFRETYEQYF
TRBJ1-3 | . | . | TRBV14 | TGTGCCAGCAGCCAAGGACGGGGCAGTCTTGGAAACACCATATATTTT | CASSQGRGSLGNTIYF
TRBJ1-1 | many | . | TRBV27 | TGTGCCAGCGGGGAGGGTGGAACTGAAGCTTTCTTT | CASGEGGTEAFF